This T cell receptor (beta chain) derives from a study of human T cells and chemical hapten exposure. Across the study: The patients were mostly female; they had alopecia areata, totalis or universalis. Per-sample TCR yield variation was attributed mainly to small pooled library volume differences.

CDR3 length: 14 residues. From germline, CDR1 is SGHTS and CDR2 YDEGEE. Deletions cut 5 bases from V and 5 bases from J, with 13 bases between. Stated time point: pre-sensitization, week 0. Treatment of the sample: therapeutic diphenylcyclopropenone sensitization with weekly scalp DPC. Note on this clonotype: Its antigen is currently unknown.

The study's findings and limits: There was alopecia in the donors, so their immune response may differ from that of healthy people.

TCRdb re-analysed the RACE reads in MiXCR, keeping a single row per CDR3 protein. Among more than 70,000 distinct CDR3 sequences listed, about 8% were seen once. The rearrangement joins TRBV5-8 to TRBJ2-2, with TRBD2 as a possible D gene (5 bases). Specimen: whole blood, collected in connection with sensitization to the hapten diphenylcyclopropenone (DPC). The receptor comes from a man aged 40-49 years with alopecia areata. Some clones in this sample may be carry-over from other donors' samples. CDR3 region: CASRMGVTTGELFF. The CDR3 DNA reads TGTGCCAGCAGGATGGGAGTGACGACCGGGGAGCTGTTTTTT.